These T cell receptor beta chains were read from a single sample in a study of cytomegalovirus exposure and HLA in healthy donors. Assay used: immunoSEQ multiplex PCR; TCRdb lists only in-frame clones, some missing. The top ten clones hold 7.3% of a sample with 80,000 to 100,000 clones, 80% of them seen once. Sequenced sample: PBMCs. The receptors shown here come from a man aged 25-40 years in good health and CMV-seronegative. The CDR3 runs from the conserved cysteine through the conserved F or W. Each record gives: V gene, J gene, clone size, D gene, CDR3 protein, CDR3 DNA. D genes are given only for firm matches. The size entry is marked missing in some rows and otherwise reads once, few, many or a size class.

TRBV5-1,TRBJ2-7,NA,NA,CASSFEPPPGEQYF,TGCGCCAGCAGCTTTGAGCCTCCTCCTGGCGAGCAGTACTTC
TRBV27,TRBJ1-2,few,TRBD1,CASSTGTGRGGYTF,TGTGCCAGCAGTACCGGGACAGGGAGGGGAGGCTACACCTTC
TRBV7-2,TRBJ1-2,NA,NA,CASSLIGVEYGYTF,TGTGCCAGCAGCTTAATCGGGGTTGAGTATGGCTACACCTTC
TRBV2,TRBJ1-5,NA,NA,CASSPDSRTQPQHF,TGTGCCAGCAGCCCTGACAGTCGCACTCAGCCCCAGCATTTT
TRBV11-2,TRBJ2-3,NA,NA,CASSLRDSMDTQYF,TGTGCCAGCAGCTTACGGGACTCCATGGATACGCAGTATTTT
TRBV2,TRBJ1-1,NA,TRBD1,CASSWGQEAAFF,TGTGCCAGCAGCTGGGGACAGGAGGCGGCTTTCTTT
TRBV30,TRBJ1-5,NA,NA,CAQGRGNQPQHF,TGTGCTCAGGGAAGGGGCAATCAGCCCCAGCATTTT
TRBV28,TRBJ2-1,few,NA,CASSLGRSSYNEQFF,TGTGCCAGCAGTTTGGGTCGGAGCTCCTACAATGAGCAGTTCTTC
TRBV7-9,TRBJ1-6,once,NA,CASSLDEVPLHF,TGTGCCAGCAGCTTAGACGAGGTCCCCCTCCACTTT
TRBV4-2,TRBJ1-2,NA,NA,CASSLRPGTPSDYGYTF,TGTGCCAGCAGCCTAAGGCCGGGTACCCCAAGTGATTATGGCTACACCTTC
TRBV27,TRBJ2-7,NA,TRBD1,CASTGTGTYEQYF,TGTGCCAGCACTGGGACAGGTACCTACGAGCAGTACTTC
TRBV6-4,TRBJ1-1,many,TRBD1,CASSEGTGVTTEAFF,TGTGCCAGCAGTGAAGGGACAGGGGTTACCACTGAAGCTTTCTTT
TRBV2,TRBJ2-3,NA,TRBD2,CASGGAGSTDTQYF,TGTGCCAGCGGGGGAGCGGGAAGCACAGATACGCAGTATTTT
TRBV7-8,TRBJ1-1,NA,NA,CASSLRLRVEAFF,TGTGCCAGCAGCTTACGCCTCAGGGTTGAAGCTTTCTTT
TRBV7-2,TRBJ2-1,NA,TRBD1,CASSLPGTGRYNEQFF,TGTGCCAGCAGCCTCCCCGGGACAGGGAGGTACAATGAGCAGTTCTTC
TRBV7-9,TRBJ1-5,once,NA,CASSLGWAGDQPQHF,TGTGCCAGCAGCTTAGGTTGGGCTGGCGATCAGCCCCAGCATTTT
TRBV4-3,TRBJ2-4,many,TRBD2,CASSQEPSGGANIQYF,TGCGCCAGCAGCCAAGAACCTAGCGGGGGGGCCAACATTCAGTACTTC
TRBV10-3,TRBJ1-1,NA,NA,CAISEPMTGNTEAFF,TGTGCCATCAGTGAGCCGATGACAGGGAACACTGAAGCTTTCTTT
TRBV6-1,TRBJ2-1,NA,NA,CAITIEAYNEQFF,TGTGCCATCACAATCGAGGCCTACAATGAGCAGTTCTTC
TRBV19,TRBJ2-5,NA,NA,CASSIYDTRQETQYF,TGTGCCAGTAGTATATACGACACACGCCAAGAGACCCAGTACTTC
TRBV2,TRBJ2-7,NA,TRBD1,CASGTGAYEQYF,TGTGCCAGCGGGACAGGGGCCTACGAGCAGTACTTC
TRBV6-1,TRBJ2-1,NA,NA,CASSERSSGEQFF,TGTGCCAGCAGTGAAAGGTCCAGCGGTGAGCAGTTCTTC
TRBV2,TRBJ2-2,once,TRBD2,CASLRRGTNTGELFF,TGTGCCAGCCTCCGGCGGGGGACGAACACCGGGGAGCTGTTTTTT
TRBV7-7,TRBJ1-1,NA,TRBD1,CASSLGQGAEAFF,TGTGCCAGCAGCTTAGGACAGGGGGCGGAAGCTTTCTTT
TRBV7-9,TRBJ2-5,NA,TRBD2,CASRPTSVWYQETQYF,TGTGCCAGCAGACCTACTAGCGTCTGGTACCAAGAGACCCAGTACTTC
TRBV7-9,TRBJ2-1,NA,TRBD1,CASSSDRARVYEQFF,TGTGCCAGCAGCTCGGACAGGGCTAGGGTCTATGAGCAGTTCTTC
TRBV5-1,TRBJ2-1,NA,TRBD2,CASTKLAGEMNEQFF,TGCGCCAGCACCAAACTAGCGGGAGAAATGAATGAGCAGTTCTTC
TRBV5-4,TRBJ2-1,NA,NA,CASSLTVNNEQFF,TGTGCCAGCAGCTTGACAGTTAACAATGAGCAGTTCTTC
TRBV9,TRBJ1-1,NA,TRBD1,CASSRDGTVNTEAFF,TGTGCCAGCAGCAGAGACGGGACAGTTAACACTGAAGCTTTCTTT
TRBV2,TRBJ1-1,NA,TRBD1,CASVLGQGSTEAFF,TGTGCCAGCGTCTTGGGACAGGGGTCCACTGAAGCTTTCTTT
TRBV6-5,TRBJ2-3,NA,TRBD2,CASTGRGGRDTQYF,TGTGCCAGCACTGGGCGGGGGGGCCGAGATACGCAGTATTTT
TRBV6-6,TRBJ1-1,NA,TRBD1,CASSTQGAAEAFF,TGTGCCAGCAGTACACAGGGGGCGGCTGAAGCTTTCTTT
TRBV6-1,TRBJ2-7,NA,NA,CASSEGGDQAEQYF,TGTGCCAGCAGTGAAGGGGGGGATCAAGCCGAGCAGTACTTC
TRBV6-4,TRBJ2-3,NA,TRBD2,CASSVTSGGTDTQYF,TGTGCCAGCAGTGTTACTAGCGGGGGCACAGATACGCAGTATTTT
TRBV2,TRBJ1-5,NA,NA,CASSARGLGGNQPQHF,TGTGCCAGCAGTGCCCGGGGGTTGGGGGGCAATCAGCCCCAGCATTTT
TRBV5-1,TRBJ2-5,few,TRBD2,CASKGRTSGGETQYF,TGCGCCAGCAAAGGACGGACTAGCGGGGGAGAGACCCAGTACTTC
TRBV5-6,TRBJ1-5,NA,TRBD1,CASSTDRGDQPQHF,TGTGCCAGCAGCACCGACAGGGGGGATCAGCCCCAGCATTTT
TRBV7-9,TRBJ1-1,NA,NA,CTSSLAGDTEAFF,TGTACCAGCAGCTTAGCAGGGGACACTGAAGCTTTCTTT
TRBV28,TRBJ1-5,NA,TRBD1,CASRSQGQGVGQPQHF,TGTGCCAGCAGGTCCCAGGGACAGGGGGTGGGTCAGCCCCAGCATTTT
TRBV5-1,TRBJ2-1,NA,NA,CASSLSTESYNEQFF,TGCGCCAGCAGCTTGAGTACCGAGTCCTACAATGAGCAGTTCTTC
TRBV5-6,TRBJ2-1,NA,NA,CASSFRREIYNEQFF,TGTGCCAGCAGCTTCCGACGGGAGATTTACAATGAGCAGTTCTTC
TRBV19,TRBJ1-2,NA,NA,CASDSLENNYGYTF,TGTGCCAGTGACAGTCTCGAAAATAACTATGGCTACACCTTC
TRBV7-3,TRBJ1-1,NA,TRBD1,CASSSLGQGNTEAFF,TGTGCCAGCAGCAGTCTGGGACAGGGGAACACTGAAGCTTTCTTT
TRBV28,TRBJ2-7,NA,NA,CASSLLAPQGHEQYF,TGTGCCAGCAGTTTATTGGCCCCTCAGGGCCACGAGCAGTACTTC
TRBV6-1,TRBJ2-7,NA,NA,CASSEAPDSSYEQYF,TGTGCCAGCAGTGAAGCGCCGGACAGCTCCTACGAGCAGTACTTC
TRBV6-4,TRBJ2-1,few,TRBD2,CASSEGLHNEQFF,TGTGCCAGCAGTGAGGGACTACACAATGAGCAGTTCTTC
TRBV2,TRBJ1-1,NA,NA,CASSEADTIKNTEAFF,TGTGCCAGCAGTGAAGCGGACACAATCAAAAACACTGAAGCTTTCTTT
TRBV7-9,TRBJ1-2,NA,TRBD1,CASGGTVEYGGYTF,TGTGCCAGCGGAGGGACAGTAGAGTATGGTGGCTACACCTTC
TRBV25-1,TRBJ2-1,NA,NA,CASSGVPPQRFGNEQFF,TGTGCCAGCAGTGGCGTCCCGCCCCAACGTTTCGGTAATGAGCAGTTCTTC
TRBV7-2,TRBJ1-4,NA,TRBD1,CASSQGAVGKLFF,TGTGCCAGCAGCCAGGGGGCGGTGGGAAAACTGTTTTTT